These T cell receptor beta chains were read from a single sample in a study of T-cell reconstitution after alpha-beta-depleted transplantation in children. MiXCR, applied by TCRdb to the PCR reads, yields one record per CDR3 protein. This sample has approximately 520,000 distinct CDR3 sequences, with approximately 32% found just once. The sequenced sample was PBMCs from the stem cell graft donor, obtained from the stem cell graft. These receptors came from a human donor who donated a stem cell graft to a child with aplastic anemia. Both conserved end residues are part of each CDR3. A D gene is named only where the DNA matches it firmly. Not every row has a clone size; where given, it reads once, few, many or a size class.

v_call	clone_size	j_call	d_call	cdr3_aa	cdr3_nt
TRBV10-3	few	TRBJ2-2	.	CAIRDFPGELFF	TGTGCCATCAGGGACTTTCCCGGGGAGCTGTTTTTT
TRBV12-3/TRBV12-4	few	TRBJ2-3	TRBD2	CASSLTVAGSPPDTQYF	TGTGCCAGCAGTTTAACAGTAGCGGGGAGCCCGCCGGATACGCAGTATTTT
TRBV15	.	TRBJ2-3	.	CATSRAGRDTDTQYF	TGTGCCACCAGCAGAGCGGGGCGGGACACAGATACGCAGTATTTT
TRBV28	few	TRBJ1-6	.	CASSSGYVDSPLHF	TGTGCCAGCAGTTCGGGATACGTGGATTCACCCCTCCACTTT
TRBV18	.	TRBJ2-2	TRBD2	CASSGLAGGLNTGELFF	TGTGCCAGCTCAGGACTAGCGGGAGGTTTGAACACCGGGGAGCTGTTTTTT
TRBV24-1	few	TRBJ1-5	.	CATSLPGEHNQPQHF	TGTGCCACCAGTCTTCCGGGCGAGCATAATCAGCCCCAGCATTTT
TRBV7-6	.	TRBJ2-2	.	CASSPRTREANTGELFF	TGTGCCAGCAGCCCCCGTACTAGAGAGGCGAACACCGGGGAGCTGTTTTTT
TRBV29-1	.	TRBJ1-1	.	CSVGGVNTEAFF	TGCAGCGTTGGGGGGGTGAACACTGAAGCTTTCTTT
TRBV20-1	.	TRBJ1-3	TRBD1	CSARTGGRNTIYF	TGCAGTGCTAGAACAGGGGGCCGAAACACCATATATTTT
TRBV20-1	.	TRBJ2-3	TRBD2	CSARGLAGGHTDTQYF	TGCAGTGCTAGGGGACTAGCGGGAGGGCACACAGATACGCAGTATTTT
TRBV20-1	few	TRBJ2-3	.	CSATGPRAF	TGCAGTGCCACCGGACCCAGAGCCTTT
TRBV2	few	TRBJ1-5	TRBD1	CASLTGVGSQPQHF	TGTGCCAGTCTCACAGGGGTAGGGAGTCAGCCCCAGCATTTT
TRBV6-1	few	TRBJ1-3	TRBD1	CAVRDPTGAGNTIYF	TGTGCCGTAAGAGATCCGACAGGGGCTGGAAACACCATATATTTT
TRBV4-3	few	TRBJ2-5	TRBD2	CASSPHVPGLAGGQETQYF	TGCGCCAGCAGCCCCCATGTCCCGGGACTAGCGGGAGGGCAAGAGACCCAGTACTTC
TRBV4-2	.	TRBJ2-1	.	CASSQEPGAPEQFF	TGTGCCAGCAGCCAAGAACCGGGGGCCCCTGAGCAGTTCTTC
TRBV29-1	few	TRBJ1-5	.	CSVGGSEFNQPQHF	TGCAGCGTTGGGGGTTCTGAGTTCAATCAGCCCCAGCATTTT
TRBV6-1	few	TRBJ2-2	TRBD2	CASSRTSLSNTGELFF	TGTGCCAGCAGCCGGACTAGCCTCTCGAACACCGGGGAGCTGTTTTTT
TRBV20-1	.	TRBJ1-6	TRBD1	CSAQDRVPSPLHF	TGCAGTGCGCAGGACAGGGTACCGTCACCCCTCCACTTT
TRBV13	.	TRBJ2-7	TRBD1	CASSPQGQGSYEQYF	TGTGCCAGCAGCCCACAGGGACAGGGATCCTACGAGCAGTACTTC
TRBV10-3	.	TRBJ2-1	TRBD2	CAISESGGGDYNEQFF	TGTGCCATCAGTGAGTCGGGCGGGGGAGACTACAATGAGCAGTTCTTC
TRBV7-2	.	TRBJ2-7	TRBD2	CASSLARASGKSYEQYF	TGTGCCAGCAGCTTAGCGCGGGCTAGCGGGAAGTCATACGAGCAGTACTTC
TRBV5-1	once	TRBJ2-5	.	CASTLNSQETQYF	TGCGCCAGCACCCTTAACAGCCAAGAGACCCAGTACTTC
TRBV20-1	once	TRBJ2-4	TRBD2	CSAERLAGGQNIQNF	TGCAGTGCTGAGCGACTAGCGGGAGGCCAAAACATTCAGAACTTC
TRBV6-1	.	TRBJ1-5	.	CASRANSNQPQHF	TGTGCCAGCCGCGCCAATAGCAATCAGCCCCAGCATTTT
TRBV7-8	few	TRBJ2-1	.	CASSYTPTYLATGENEQFF	TGTGCCAGCAGCTACACACCGACCTACCTGGCAACGGGAGAAAATGAGCAGTTCTTC
TRBV20-1	.	TRBJ2-7	TRBD1	CSALETGGSSAGEQYF	TGCAGTGCCCTAGAGACAGGGGGCTCATCCGCAGGGGAGCAGTACTTC
TRBV7-2	.	TRBJ2-6	TRBD1	CASIGQANPSGANVLTF	TGTGCCAGCATAGGACAGGCCAACCCCTCTGGGGCCAACGTCCTGACTTTC
TRBV29-1	few	TRBJ1-6	.	CSVMTGTDYNSPLHF	TGCAGCGTAATGACCGGGACCGATTATAATTCACCCCTCCACTTT
TRBV4-3	.	TRBJ2-3	.	CASSDGRGKDTQYF	TGCGCCAGCAGCGACGGGAGAGGTAAAGATACGCAGTATTTT
TRBV7-2	.	TRBJ2-5	TRBD1	CASSLTRGLAVETQYF	TGTGCCAGCAGCTTAACCAGGGGGCTGGCGGTAGAGACCCAGTACTTC
TRBV12-3/TRBV12-4	few	TRBJ2-2	TRBD1	CASSPDRGRMSGELFF	TGTGCCAGCAGCCCCGACAGGGGCCGTATGTCTGGGGAGCTGTTTTTT
TRBV27	.	TRBJ1-1	TRBD1	CASSPSGQGIYTEAFF	TGTGCCAGCAGTCCGTCGGGACAGGGGATTTACACTGAAGCTTTCTTT
TRBV24-1	few	TRBJ1-5	.	CATSDLDDQPQHF	TGTGCCACCAGTGACTTGGACGATCAGCCCCAGCATTTT
TRBV7-2	.	TRBJ1-6	TRBD1	CASSLERGRSSPLHF	TGTGCCAGCAGCTTAGAAAGGGGGCGTAGTTCACCCCTCCACTTT
TRBV5-1	.	TRBJ2-3	.	CASSATGSLGLGTQYF	TGCGCCAGCAGTGCTACGGGATCCTTAGGCTTAGGTACGCAGTATTTT